This T cell receptor beta chain was obtained from a study of blood T cell repertoires in COVID-19. Turning to the study itself: COVID-19 samples collected from the United States, Italy and Spain covered acute and convalescent phases.

Libraries were prepared by immunoSEQ multiplex PCR; TCRdb keeps only in-frame clonotypes and omits some of them. The sample lists around 250,000 clones, about nine tenths seen once, with roughly 0.95% in the top ten. V lost 3 bases and J lost 7; bases outside the gene matches: 8. Germline V gives CDR1 SGHNT, CDR2 YYREEE (reference sequence). This CDR3 is built from 15 residues. This sequence joins TRBV5-4 and TRBJ2-3; 10 nucleotides align to TRBD1. Material for sequencing was PBMCs or T cells enriched from blood (not recorded which). This TCR was sampled from a man aged 50-59 years who had been exposed to COVID-19. Written as DNA, the CDR3 is TGTGCCAGCAGCTCCCGGGACAGGGGAAGATATACGCAGTATTTT. Residues: CASSSRDRGRYTQYF.